The 30 T cell receptor beta chains listed next were all sequenced from one sample in a study of response to subunit inactivated influenza vaccine. Each CDR3 protein is one row after TCRdb ran MiXCR on the RT-PCR reads. This sample has a few hundred thousand distinct CDR3 sequences, with approximately 9.9% found just once. Source: PBMCs from blood, taken 40 to 50 days after vaccination. The receptors originated from a man between 50 and 59 years old who received an inactivated influenza vaccine.

This clonotype was seen many times. The chain uses TRBV15 and TRBJ2-2; D uncertain. The CDR3 contains 16 residues. V was pared by 0 bases and J by 0 bases, with 8 bases between. Germline CDR1 LNHNV, CDR2 YYDKDF (reference sequence). The CDR3 is CATSRDPSPNTGELFF. CDR3 nucleotides: TGTGCCACCAGCAGAGATCCTAGTCCGAACACCGGGGAGCTGTTTTTT.

The chain links TRBV7-9 to TRBJ2-1; D tentatively reads TRBD1 or TRBD2 (5 bases each). Germline V gene sequence: CDR1 SEHNR, CDR2 FQNEAQ (reference sequence). V lost 8 bases to trimming and J lost 5 bases, with 16 bases between them. The CDR3 totals 14 residues. CDR3 nucleotide sequence: TGTGCCAGCCGCGGACTGGGGCCAAACAATGAGCAGTTCTTC. Translation gives CASRGLGPNNEQFF.

This clonotype came up many times. V and J are TRBV15 and TRBJ2-1, with TRBD2 identical over 10 bases. CDR1 LNHNV and CDR2 YYDKDF come from the germline V gene (reference sequence). The CDR3 has 16 amino acids. With V trimmed by 3 bases and J by 9 bases, 11 bases remained unmatched. In DNA, the CDR3 is TGTGCCACCAGCAGGGGGGTAGCGGGAGGCCGGGGTGAGCAGTTCTTC. It specifies CATSRGVAGGRGEQFF.

As to this clonotype: One end of the junction does not line up with germline, which may come from a read error. The J gene is TRBJ1-1, the V gene TRBV7-2, with a tentative D call TRBD1 (5 bases). CDR3 size: 14 residues. CDR1 is SGHTA, CDR2 FQGNSA, per germline. CDR3 amino acids: CANSLLSGLTEAFF. The DNA of the CDR3 is TGTGCCAACAGCTTACTTTCAGGGCTCACTGAAGCTTTCTTT.

The chain is built from TRBV20-1 and TRBJ2-2, with TRBD1 matching over 9 bases. Per the germline V gene, CDR1 is DFQATT and CDR2 is SNEGSKA (reference sequence). This CDR3 spans 17 amino acids. V shed 1 base and J 5 bases; nucleotides not matched to a gene: 11. CDR3 in amino acids: CSARAPEGQGRTGELFF. The CDR3 region has the DNA TGCAGTGCTAGAGCGCCAGAGGGACAGGGTAGGACCGGGGAGCTGTTTTTT.

This clonotype was observed a handful of times. This CDR3 is CASSFQQVGTEAFF. CDR3 sequence (DNA): TGTGCCAGCAGCTTCCAACAGGTGGGCACTGAAGCTTTCTTT. The chain recombines TRBV7-2 with TRBJ1-1, with a possible D match to TRBD1 (5 bases). V was clipped by 3 bases and J by 4 bases, with 12 bases between them. The germline V gene encodes CDR1 SGHTA and CDR2 FQGNSA. This CDR3 contains 14 residues.

The V call is TRBV27, the J call TRBJ2-5; the match to TRBD2 covers 8 bases. The CDR3 extends over 13 amino acids. Germline V gene lookup returns CDR1 MNHEY and CDR2 SMNVEV (reference sequence). The trim removed 6 bases at V and 5 bases at J, leaving 5 bases unmatched. The CDR3 loop reads CASSGGARETQYF. The CDR3 DNA sequence: TGTGCCAGCAGCGGGGGGGCCCGGGAGACCCAGTACTTC.

In this sample, this clonotype turned up many times. The junction departs from germline at one end; a sequencing error may be responsible. This chain links TRBV5-6 with TRBJ2-1; 8 bases are shared with TRBD2. This CDR3 comprises 12 residues. The V gene's germline CDR1 is SGHDT and CDR2 YYEEEE. CDR3 residues: CASSLELADRIF. Here the CDR3 DNA reads TGTGCCAGCAGCTTGGAACTAGCGGATCGGATCTTC.

This CDR3 is CASSQDRGVYTEAFF. The CDR3 bases are TGTGCCAGCAGTCAGGACAGGGGCGTGTACACTGAAGCTTTCTTT. The rearrangement links TRBV6-1 to TRBJ1-1; 9 bases align to TRBD1. The CDR3 loop spans 15 amino acids. V lost 5 bases and J lost 3; bases outside the gene matches: 7. Per germline, CDR1 MNHNS and CDR2 SASEGT.

This clonotype showed up just a few times. The chain recombines TRBV6-2 or TRBV6-3 with TRBJ2-7; TRBD1 might be the D (6 bases). Between the trimmed V and J ends, which lost 2 bases and 3 bases, there was a span of 14 bases. The V gene's germline CDR1 is MNHEY and CDR2 SVGEGT. The CDR3 sequence is 15 residues long. The CDR3 sequence is CASSYATWTDYEQYF. CDR3 sequence (DNA): TGTGCCAGCAGTTACGCTACCTGGACAGACTACGAGCAGTACTTC.

This clonotype was recorded a few times. This chain uses TRBV3-1 with TRBJ2-1; TRBD1 agrees at 8 bases. The germline gives CDR1 LGHDT, CDR2 YNNKEL (reference sequence). Trimming cost V 6 bases and J 9 bases; bases outside gene matches: 4. The CDR3 totals 12 residues. The CDR3 reads CASRPGGGEQFF. In DNA, the CDR3 is TGTGCCAGCAGGCCAGGGGGCGGTGAGCAGTTCTTC.

J is TRBJ2-5 and V is TRBV5-1; D not resolved. The germline gives CDR1 SGHRS, CDR2 YFSETQ. Trimming stripped 1 base from V and 1 base from J, with 11 bases between. CDR3 length equals 15 residues. CDR3 region: CASSLNSPVQETQYF. The DNA of the CDR3 is TGCGCCAGCAGCTTGAACAGTCCCGTCCAAGAGACCCAGTACTTC. Looking up the rest from reference TRBV5-1 and TRBJ2-5 gives the full variable domain: KAGVTQTPRYLIKTRGQQVTLSCSPISGHRSVSWYQQTPGQGLQFLFEYFSETQRNKGNFPGRFSGRQFSNSRSEMNVSTLELGDSALYLCASSLNSPVQETQYFGPGTRLLVL.

The rearrangement links TRBV30 to TRBJ2-1; D unresolved. In germline, CDR1 is GTSNPN, CDR2 SVGIG (reference sequence). CDR3 length: 11 amino acids. V lost 4 bases and J 4 bases, leaving 5 bases between the germline ends. The CDR3 loop is CAWKKYNEQFF. The CDR3, as DNA: TGTGCCTGGAAAAAATACAATGAGCAGTTCTTC.

This clonotype appeared a few times. V usage is TRBV20-1 and J usage is TRBJ1-2; D not resolved. This CDR3 comprises 14 residues. Per germline, CDR1 DFQATT and CDR2 SNEGSKA (reference sequence). Trimming removed 2 bases from V and 1 base from J, with 11 bases in between. The CDR3 DNA reads TGCAGTGCTAGACCCCCCCTTCTTAACTATGGCTACACCTTC. Protein: CSARPPLLNYGYTF.

This clonotype was seen only a few times. The V gene is TRBV7-8, the J gene TRBJ2-3; D is perhaps TRBD2 (6 bases). With 3 bases removed from V and 0 bases from J, the gap between germline ends came to 10 bases. This CDR3 spans 15 amino acids. Looked up from germline, CDR1 is SGHVS and CDR2 is FQNEAQ. The CDR3 coding sequence is TGTGCCAGCAGCTTTAGACTAGTCAGCACAGATACGCAGTATTTT. It translates to CASSFRLVSTDTQYF. The entire variable domain, with the rest obtained from reference TRBV7-8 and TRBJ2-3, is as follows: GAGVSQSPRYKVAKRGQDVALRCDPISGHVSLFWYQQALGQGPEFLTYFQNEAQLDKSGLPSDRFFAERPEGSVSTLKIQRTQQEDSAVYLCASSFRLVSTDTQYFGPGTRLTVL.

This clonotype was seen ten or more times. This chain uses TRBV20-1 with TRBJ2-1; D uncertain. Germline CDR1 is DFQATT and CDR2 is SNEGSKA (reference sequence). The CDR3 has 13 amino acids. The V end was cut by 0 bases, the J end by 6 bases, with 9 bases between. CDR3 nucleotide sequence: TGCAGTGCTAGAGACCAGTTGGGCAATGAGCAGTTCTTC. Its translation is CSARDQLGNEQFF.

CDR3 region: CASSLWSSGGVYTQYF. The CDR3 region has the DNA TGTGCCAGCAGCTTGTGGTCTAGCGGGGGGGTGTATACGCAGTATTTT. This rearrangement joins TRBV7-6 to TRBJ2-3; TRBD2 aligns across 12 bases. Germline V CDR1 and CDR2: SGHVS, FNYEAQ. After removal of 3 bases from V and 7 bases from J, the junction contained 8 bases not matched to a gene. This CDR3 has 16 residues.

Points on this clonotype: A much bigger clone sits one base away, suggesting this may be a read error. This chain's CDR3 is CSVRTDYEPYF. CDR3 DNA sequence: TGCAGCGTCCGAACAGACTACGAGCCGTACTTC. The genes are TRBV29-1 and TRBJ2-7; D might be TRBD2 (5 bases). The CDR3 consists of 11 residues. Germline assignment: CDR1 SQVTM and CDR2 ANQGSEA.

Turning to this clonotype: One junction end disagrees with the germline gene, perhaps due to a read error. The chain couples TRBV7-7 to TRBJ2-1; D not certain. CDR1 and CDR2 from the germline V gene are SSHAT and FNYEAQ (reference sequence). The CDR3 is made up of 13 amino acids. The CDR3 region is CASSLGPWNEQFF. The CDR3, as DNA: TGTGCTAGCAGCTTAGGTCCTTGGAATGAGCAGTTCTTC.

The chain uses TRBV5-1 and TRBJ1-6, with D hard to call. Trimming removed 0 bases at V and 9 bases at J, with 7 bases between. Germline-derived CDR1 and CDR2 are SGHRS and YFSETQ. CDR3 length equals 13 residues. CDR3 sequence reads: CASSLASRSPLHF. The CDR3 DNA reads as TGCGCCAGCAGCTTGGCCTCCCGTTCACCCCTCCACTTT. The full variable domain, its missing parts supplied by reference TRBV5-1 and TRBJ1-6, is KAGVTQTPRYLIKTRGQQVTLSCSPISGHRSVSWYQQTPGQGLQFLFEYFSETQRNKGNFPGRFSGRQFSNSRSEMNVSTLELGDSALYLCASSLASRSPLHFGNGTRLTVT.

This chain links TRBV28 with TRBJ2-7; TRBD2 aligns across 7 bases. The CDR3 sequence is 14 residues long. The J segment lost 2 bases and the V segment lost 5 bases, leaving 6 bases of the junction unmatched. Germline assignment: CDR1 MDHEN and CDR2 SYDVKM. The CDR3 bases are TGTGCCAGCAGTATGGTGGGAGGGACCTACGAGCAGTACTTC. Its protein is CASSMVGGTYEQYF.

The rearrangement links TRBV6-1 to TRBJ2-3, with TRBD2 matching 7 bases. The CDR3 length is 13 residues. Germline lookup yields CDR1 MNHNS and CDR2 SASEGT. Unmatched junction bases numbered 5, after V lost 9 bases and J lost 2 bases. The CDR3 loop reads CASGLGHTDTQYF. CDR3 bases: TGTGCCAGTGGACTAGGGCACACAGATACGCAGTATTTT.

This clonotype has at least ten counts. V and J are TRBV9 and TRBJ2-7; no clear D gene. V lost 0 bases to trimming and J lost 3 bases, with 7 bases between them. The germline CDR1 and CDR2 sequences are SGDLS and YYNGEE. The CDR3 runs to 13 residues. The CDR3 bases are TGTGCCAGCAGCGTAGAGGCAGGCTACGAGCAGTACTTC. It is translated as CASSVEAGYEQYF. Drawing the rest from reference TRBV9 and TRBJ2-7, the complete variable domain is DSGVTQTPKHLITATGQRVTLRCSPRSGDLSVYWYQQSLDQGLQFLIQYYNGEERAKGNILERFSAQQFPDLHSELNLSSLELGDSALYFCASSVEAGYEQYFGPGTRLTVT.

In its sample, this clonotype was seen many times. The chain is built from TRBV12-3 or TRBV12-4 and TRBJ1-2, with D uncertain. CDR3 length: 14 residues. V lost 6 bases to trimming and J lost 8 bases, with 19 bases between them. The CDR3 DNA is TGTGCCAGCAGCACCGCAGTGAGGGCTGGAGGCTACACCTTC. Protein sequence: CASSTAVRAGGYTF.

This clonotype came up a few times. The chain has TRBV29-1 and TRBJ1-1; D uncertain. The V gene's germline CDR1 is SQVTM and CDR2 ANQGSEA. The CDR3 totals 13 residues. V was cut by 0 bases and J by 1 base, with 6 bases left in between. CDR3 region: CSVEEQTNTEAFF. The CDR3 DNA reads TGCAGCGTTGAAGAACAGACGAACACTGAAGCTTTCTTT.

This clonotype came up a few times. This chain connects TRBV4-3 to TRBJ1-1; 12 nucleotides line up with TRBD1. Germline-derived CDR1 and CDR2 are LGHNA and YSLEER. The ends lost 0 bases at V and 9 bases at J; junction bases unmatched: 5. This CDR3 has 15 amino acids. CDR3 sequence reads: CASSQDWDRGRKAFF. CDR3 bases: TGCGCCAGCAGCCAAGATTGGGACAGGGGGCGAAAAGCTTTCTTT.

In this sample, this clonotype turned up many times. V is TRBV4-1 and J is TRBJ2-1; 7 bases align to TRBD2. The germline V gene encodes CDR1 MGHRA and CDR2 YSYEKL. The junction had 10 bases not matched to a gene; V was cut back by 3 bases and J by 2 bases. The CDR3 spans 17 residues. The CDR3 loop is CASSHPTWGGAYNEQFF. CDR3 DNA sequence: TGCGCCAGCAGCCACCCAACTTGGGGGGGGGCCTACAATGAGCAGTTCTTC.

This clonotype was seen only a few times. The chain couples TRBV15 to TRBJ2-3; tentatively, D is TRBD2 (6 bases). Trimming stripped 5 bases from V and 2 bases from J, with 17 bases between. The germline gives CDR1 LNHNV, CDR2 YYDKDF (reference sequence). CDR3 length: 16 amino acids. The CDR3 nucleotides read TGTGCCACCAGCCCGAAAGGGACTCCTCTCACAGATACGCAGTATTTT. Protein: CATSPKGTPLTDTQYF.

The rearrangement joins TRBV4-1 to TRBJ2-1; 7 bases fit TRBD1. Germline V gene data show CDR1 as MGHRA and CDR2 as YSYEKL. The CDR3 covers 16 residues. V gave up 1 base and J gave up 12 bases; unmatched junction bases: 15. CDR3: CASSQVFSETGTLQFF. The CDR3 DNA is TGCGCCAGCAGCCAAGTATTTTCCGAGACAGGGACCTTGCAGTTCTTC.

This clonotype was recorded at least ten times. The chain joins TRBV28 to TRBJ2-5; 11 bases fit TRBD2. The J segment lost 7 bases and the V segment lost 4 bases, leaving 11 bases of the junction unmatched. Germline loops: CDR1 MDHEN, CDR2 SYDVKM. The CDR3 runs 16 residues. CDR3 bases: TGTGCCAGCAGTTCCAGGACTAGCGGGCCGACCGGGACCCAGTACTTC. This encodes CASSSRTSGPTGTQYF. Using reference TRBV28 and TRBJ2-5 for the parts outside the CDR3, the full variable domain is DVKVTQSSRYLVKRTGEKVFLECVQDMDHENMFWYRQDPGLGLRLIYFSYDVKMKEKGDIPEGYSVSREKKERFSLILESASTNQTSMYLCASSSRTSGPTGTQYFGPGTRLLVL.